The 8 T cell receptor beta chains in this list originate from one sample, sequenced in a study of blood T cell repertoires in COVID-19. The repertoire was sequenced with immunoSEQ multiplex PCR; TCRdb's copy has only in-frame clones and lacks some. The sample yields over 55,000 clones, approximately 85% seen once. What was sequenced was peripheral blood. These receptor sequences come from a man aged 50-59 years with acute or convalescent COVID-19.

In this sample, this clone turned up a few times. The CDR3 protein is CASSFWTGFQETQYF. CDR3 bases: TGTGCCAGCAGTTTTTGGACAGGGTTCCAAGAGACCCAGTACTTC. This chain uses TRBV27 with TRBJ2-5, with 8 bases matching TRBD1. Germline V CDR1 and CDR2: MNHEY, SMNVEV (reference sequence). This CDR3 contains 15 residues. The J segment lost 1 base and the V segment lost 3 bases, leaving 4 bases of the junction unmatched.

The rearrangement links TRBV6-5 to TRBJ1-5; the D is unclear. This CDR3 spans 13 amino acids. Trimming pared 2 bases from V and 4 bases from J, leaving 6 bases between. The V gene's germline CDR1 is MNHEY and CDR2 SVGAGI. The CDR3 region is CASSYTANQPQHF. The DNA of the CDR3 is TGTGCCAGCAGTTACACAGCAAATCAGCCCCAGCATTTT.

The rearrangement uses TRBV10-3 and TRBJ2-1; no reliable D call. This CDR3 comprises 14 residues. Per the germline V gene, CDR1 is ENHRY and CDR2 is SYGVKD. The V end lost 2 bases, the J end lost 3 bases, and 8 bases lay between the germline ends. CDR3 DNA: TGTGCCATCAGTGAGGAGGTGGACTACAATGAGCAGTTCTTC. Encoded protein: CAISEEVDYNEQFF.

This chain joins TRBV10-3 and TRBJ1-5; TRBD1 agrees at 7 bases. Germline CDR1 is ENHRY and CDR2 is SYGVKD. V shed 4 bases and J 5 bases; nucleotides not matched to a gene: 2. The CDR3 is made up of 13 amino acids. The CDR3: CAISGDRDQPQHF. CDR3 DNA sequence: TGTGCCATCAGTGGGGACAGAGATCAGCCCCAGCATTTT.

The J gene is TRBJ1-1, the V gene TRBV18, with D perhaps matching TRBD1 (5 bases). CDR3 length: 14 residues. Trimming shortened V by 4 bases and J by 5 bases, and 14 bases separated the two germline ends. Germline V CDR1 and CDR2: KGHSH, LQKENI. CDR3 sequence: CASSHSGGGTEAFF. Written as DNA, the CDR3 is TGTGCCAGCTCACATAGTGGGGGAGGGACTGAAGCTTTCTTT. The variable domain in full, with the rest retrieved from reference TRBV18 and TRBJ1-1, is NAGVMQNPRHLVRRRGQEARLRCSPMKGHSHVYWYRQLPEEGLKFMVYLQKENIIDESGMPKERFSAEFPKEGPSILRIQQVVRGDSAAYFCASSHSGGGTEAFFGQGTRLTVV.

V and J are TRBV25-1 and TRBJ2-2; a weak D match, TRBD1 (6 bases). Trimming took off 7 bases at V and 3 bases at J, with 18 bases between the two ends. Per the germline V gene, CDR1 is MGHDK and CDR2 is SYGVNS. CDR3 size: 16 residues. CDR3 in amino acids: CASNPSARGDTGELFF. In DNA, the CDR3 is TGTGCCAGCAATCCTTCGGCCAGGGGCGACACCGGGGAGCTGTTTTTT.

The chain has TRBV30 and TRBJ1-6; a weak D match, TRBD1 (5 bases). V lost 0 bases and J 14 bases, leaving 11 bases between the germline ends. The CDR3 consists of 12 residues. The germline V gene has CDR1 GTSNPN and CDR2 SVGIG (reference sequence). The CDR3 DNA is TGTGCCTGGAGTGTCACCGGACAAACCCTCCACTTT. Its translation is CAWSVTGQTLHF.

The CDR3 DNA follows: TGTGCCAGCAGTTTACCAACAGGGGAAGCTTTCTTT. It specifies CASSLPTGEAFF. The chain joins TRBV27 to TRBJ1-1; D may be TRBD1 (6 bases). CDR1 MNHEY and CDR2 SMNVEV come from the germline V gene (reference sequence). V was shortened by 2 bases and J by 8 bases, with 9 bases between the two germline ends. The CDR3 loop spans 12 amino acids.